A selection of T cell receptor beta chains follows, all from one sample in a study of blood T cell repertoires in COVID-19. Generated by immunoSEQ multiplex PCR, the TCRdb table keeps only in-frame clones and is missing some. The sample carries tens of thousands of clones, roughly 91% recorded once. Material: peripheral blood. These receptors all come from a man between 50 and 59 years old with COVID-19, enrolled during active disease. CDR3s include the opening cysteine and the closing phenylalanine or tryptophan. Fields, in order: D gene, V gene, clone size, J gene, CDR3 DNA, CDR3 protein. The D gene is left open where the match is weak. The listing skips clone size in some rows; elsewhere it reads once, few, many or a size class.

d_call: NA; v_call: TRBV18; clone_size: NA; j_call: TRBJ2-5; cdr3_nt: TGTGCCAGCTCACCACGGGGCAGTCAAGAGACCCAGTACTTC; cdr3_aa: CASSPRGSQETQYF
d_call: TRBD1; v_call: TRBV5-8; clone_size: NA; j_call: TRBJ2-2; cdr3_nt: TGTGCCAGCAGCGGAAGACAGGGGCCAATACGAAACACCGGGGAGCTGTTTTTT; cdr3_aa: CASSGRQGPIRNTGELFF
d_call: NA; v_call: TRBV10-3; clone_size: NA; j_call: TRBJ1-2; cdr3_nt: TGTGCCATCAGTGAGCCAGGTGTACGAGGCTACACCTTC; cdr3_aa: CAISEPGVRGYTF
d_call: NA; v_call: TRBV7-9; clone_size: NA; j_call: TRBJ1-1; cdr3_nt: TGTGCCAGCAGCCTATATGTAGAGAACACTGAAGCTTTCTTT; cdr3_aa: CASSLYVENTEAFF
d_call: NA; v_call: TRBV2; clone_size: once; j_call: TRBJ1-6; cdr3_nt: TGTGCCAGCCAGGGGTCCTATAATTCACCCCTCCACTTT; cdr3_aa: CASQGSYNSPLHF
d_call: NA; v_call: TRBV18; clone_size: NA; j_call: TRBJ1-1; cdr3_nt: TGTGCCAGCTCAAAGGGACACCCCATGAACACTGAAGCTTTCTTT; cdr3_aa: CASSKGHPMNTEAFF
d_call: NA; v_call: TRBV23-1; clone_size: NA; j_call: TRBJ2-5; cdr3_nt: TGCGCCAGCAGTCAACAGGGGCAAGAGACCCAGTACTTC; cdr3_aa: CASSQQGQETQYF
d_call: TRBD1; v_call: TRBV7-2; clone_size: NA; j_call: TRBJ1-1; cdr3_nt: TGTGCCAGCAGCTTAGCGCTCGGGACAGGGGTAGCAGCTTTCTTT; cdr3_aa: CASSLALGTGVAAFF
d_call: TRBD2; v_call: TRBV6-5; clone_size: NA; j_call: TRBJ2-3; cdr3_nt: TGTGCCAGCAGTTCTCTAGCGGGAGGAACAGATACGCAGTATTTT; cdr3_aa: CASSSLAGGTDTQYF
d_call: NA; v_call: TRBV2; clone_size: few; j_call: TRBJ1-4; cdr3_nt: TGTGCCAGCAGTGAAATAGAAGAAAAACTGTTTTTT; cdr3_aa: CASSEIEEKLFF